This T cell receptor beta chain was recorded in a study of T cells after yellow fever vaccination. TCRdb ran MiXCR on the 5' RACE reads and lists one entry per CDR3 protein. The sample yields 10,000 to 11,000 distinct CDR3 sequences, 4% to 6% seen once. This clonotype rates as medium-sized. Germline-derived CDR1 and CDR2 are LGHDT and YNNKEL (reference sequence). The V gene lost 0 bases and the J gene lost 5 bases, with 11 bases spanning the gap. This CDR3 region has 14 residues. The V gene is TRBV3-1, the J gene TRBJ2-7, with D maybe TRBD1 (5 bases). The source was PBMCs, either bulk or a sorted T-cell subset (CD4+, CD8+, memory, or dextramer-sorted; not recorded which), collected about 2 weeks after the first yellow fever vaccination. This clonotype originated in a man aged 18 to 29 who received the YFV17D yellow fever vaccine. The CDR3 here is CASSQEGLRDEQYF. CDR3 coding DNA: TGTGCCAGCAGCCAAGAGGGGCTTAGGGACGAGCAGTACTTC.